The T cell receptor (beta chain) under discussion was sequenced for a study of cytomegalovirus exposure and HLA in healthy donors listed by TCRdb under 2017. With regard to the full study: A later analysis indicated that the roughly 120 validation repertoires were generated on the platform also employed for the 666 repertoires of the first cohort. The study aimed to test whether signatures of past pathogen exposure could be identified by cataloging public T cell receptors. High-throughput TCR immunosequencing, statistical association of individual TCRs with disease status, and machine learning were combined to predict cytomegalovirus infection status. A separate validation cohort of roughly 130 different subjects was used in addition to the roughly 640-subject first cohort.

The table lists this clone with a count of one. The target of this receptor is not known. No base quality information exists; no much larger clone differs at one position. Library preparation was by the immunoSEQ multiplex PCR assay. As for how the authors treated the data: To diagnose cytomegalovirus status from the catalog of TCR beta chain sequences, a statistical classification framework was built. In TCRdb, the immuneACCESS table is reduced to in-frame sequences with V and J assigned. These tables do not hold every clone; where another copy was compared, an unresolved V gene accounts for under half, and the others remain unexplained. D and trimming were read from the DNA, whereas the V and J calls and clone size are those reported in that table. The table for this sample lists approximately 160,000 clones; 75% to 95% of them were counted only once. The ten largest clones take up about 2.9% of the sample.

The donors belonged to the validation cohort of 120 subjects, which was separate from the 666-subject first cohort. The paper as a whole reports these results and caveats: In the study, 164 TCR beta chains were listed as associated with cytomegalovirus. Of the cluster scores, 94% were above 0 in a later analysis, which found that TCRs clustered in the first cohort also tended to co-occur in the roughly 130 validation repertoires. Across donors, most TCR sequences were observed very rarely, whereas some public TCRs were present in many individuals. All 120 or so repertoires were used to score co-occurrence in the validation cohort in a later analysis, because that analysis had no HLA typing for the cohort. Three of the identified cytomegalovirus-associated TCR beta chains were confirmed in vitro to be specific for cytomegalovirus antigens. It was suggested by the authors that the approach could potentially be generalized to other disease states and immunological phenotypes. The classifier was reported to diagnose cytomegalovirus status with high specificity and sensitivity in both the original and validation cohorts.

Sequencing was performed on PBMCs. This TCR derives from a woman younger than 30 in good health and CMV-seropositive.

CDR3 sequence: CASSQLGLNSPLHF. The nucleotide sequence is TGTGCCAGCTCTCAACTCGGTCTTAATTCACCCCTCCACTTT. The chain uses TRBV6-4 and TRBJ1-6, with the D gene uncertain. Deletion took 8 bases off V and 6 bases off J, with a span of 14 bases between the germline ends. Via the germline V gene, CDR1 is MRHNA and CDR2 SNTAGT. From the cysteine up to the phenylalanine, the CDR3 has a length of 14 residues. Only the CDR3 portion is preserved as DNA: 42 bases, with reading frame beginning at the first base.